This TCR beta chain is drawn from a study of immune heterogeneity within non-small cell lung tumors (dated by TCRdb to the late 2010s). With regard to the full study: By histology, the tumors were a few squamous cell carcinomas, around 10 non-squamous carcinomas and 1 tumor not otherwise specified. To examine intratumoral immune heterogeneity, the study used whole-exome sequencing, RNA-seq and TCR beta repertoire sequencing on multiple spatially distinct regions of each NSCLC tumor. TCR repertoire analysis included roughly 60 tumor loci from around 15 patients, whereas transcriptome data included only 44 loci from 12 patients. Binding of neoantigens to the HLA alleles of each patient was predicted with netMHCpan-3.0 for mutant peptides of 8 to 11 amino acids. General findings and caveats noted by the study authors: Local T-cell repertoire clonality showed a statistically significant but moderate positive correlation with local tumor mutational burden (R 0.3 to 0.35). High-frequency TCR beta clonotypes were found to be largely distinct between individual patients. Within a given patient, the same dominant CDR3B clonotypes showed up repeatedly across loci, although different tumor locations also carried unique high-frequency clones.

This clonotype is assessed as medium-sized (0.01 to 0.1%). The target of this receptor is not known. The input lacks base qualities; no much larger clone sits a single base away. For the TCR template, genomic DNA was extracted from bulk tumor tissue, and roughly 600 ng of gDNA was amplified for each sample. During surgery, several biopsies were collected from each primary tumor and placed as far from one another as possible within the tumor mass. The study cohort was described as untreated, and the patients were newly diagnosed NSCLC cases having curative surgery. The donor group was made up of 15 or so newly diagnosed non-small cell lung cancer patients undergoing surgery with curative intent. Resected tumor masses were reviewed by two independent pathologists. Only DNA and RNA samples of high quality went on to sequencing. The V and J ends are trimmed by 3 bases and 6 bases, leaving 12 bases between them. Including the terminal cysteine and phenylalanine, the CDR3 comprises 14 residues. Solely the CDR3 DNA is kept, with 42 bases framed from the first base. Based on the germline V gene (reference sequence), the CDR1 and CDR2 sequences are DFQATT and SNEGSKA.

The TCR beta CDR3 region was amplified with a multiplex PCR system, in which a first round of nine to ten cycles was run using 32 V-gene forward and 13 J-gene reverse primers. The first PCR round was done with a QIAGEN Multiplex PCR Kit, and the primer sequences were filed in Chinese patent CN105087789A. Illumina universal primers were attached in a second round of PCR run with the Phusion High-Fidelity PCR Kit. Paired-end sequencing of TCR libraries was carried out on the Illumina HiSeq X Ten platform at a read length of 151 bp. In the source study's methods: Cutadapt was used to discard reads without multiplex PCR primers, PEAR merged the read pairs, and MiXCR with default settings called the CDR3 regions. Repertoire diversity was assessed by Shannon entropy, and clonality was calculated as one minus the Shannon entropy divided by the ln of the count of productive unique sequences. Clonotypes at a frequency of at least 0.5% were defined as dominant or high-frequency T-cell clones. The raw public reads went through TCRdb reprocessing: fastp at Q25, MiXCR clone calling, in-frame beta chains kept. Each entry merges the rows of one CDR3 protein and shows their most common DNA and genes. TCRdb, not the original authors, processed these V and J calls. The sample includes about 15,000 distinct CDR3 sequences, with 25% to 35% observed a single time. The ten largest clones add up to about 4.3% of the sample.

Sequencing used lung tumor tissue. Rearrangement joined TRBV20-1 to TRBJ1-6, with no D gene named confidently. This TCR derives from a man aged 35 to 55 with non-small cell lung cancer. The DNA sequence is as follows: TGCAGTGCTAGTCTGGCTAGAGCTAATTCACCCCTCCACTTT. It translates to CSASLARANSPLHF.